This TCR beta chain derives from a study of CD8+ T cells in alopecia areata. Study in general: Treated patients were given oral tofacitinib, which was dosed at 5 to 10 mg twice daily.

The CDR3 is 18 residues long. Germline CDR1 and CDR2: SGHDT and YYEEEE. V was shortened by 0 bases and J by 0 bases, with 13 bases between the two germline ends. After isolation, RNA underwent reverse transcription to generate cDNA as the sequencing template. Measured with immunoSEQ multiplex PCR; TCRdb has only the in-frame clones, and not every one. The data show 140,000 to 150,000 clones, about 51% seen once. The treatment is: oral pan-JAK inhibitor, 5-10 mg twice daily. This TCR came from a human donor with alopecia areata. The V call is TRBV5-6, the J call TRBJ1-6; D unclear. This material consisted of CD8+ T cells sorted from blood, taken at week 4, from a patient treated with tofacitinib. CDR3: CASSLAQRGDSYNSPLHF. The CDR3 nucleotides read TGTGCCAGCAGCTTGGCCCAACGCGGGGACTCCTATAATTCACCCCTCCACTTT.